Given below is one T cell receptor beta chain in context. These data come from a study of shared T cell receptors in the human thymus. This CDR3 is 18 amino acids long. Per germline, CDR1 SEHNR and CDR2 FQNEAQ (reference sequence). Germline trimming cut 7 bases from V and 2 bases from J; bases unmatched to any gene: 19. Measured with immunoSEQ multiplex PCR; TCRdb has only the in-frame clones, and not every one. The sample lists 500,000 to 750,000 clones; over 75% were seen once. This sample was shared with a second study, whose subject was human thymus T cells. As that study records: Thymic samples were excised during corrective heart operations.

The source is a boy under three years old with a congenital heart defect. The chain has TRBV7-9 and TRBJ1-1, with 7 nucleotides matching TRBD1. Sequenced input: thymocytes. Written as DNA, the CDR3 is TGTGCCAGCATACCAACCCCCTGTCGCGGGACAGCAAACACTGAAGCTTTCTTT. Its protein is CASIPTPCRGTANTEAFF.